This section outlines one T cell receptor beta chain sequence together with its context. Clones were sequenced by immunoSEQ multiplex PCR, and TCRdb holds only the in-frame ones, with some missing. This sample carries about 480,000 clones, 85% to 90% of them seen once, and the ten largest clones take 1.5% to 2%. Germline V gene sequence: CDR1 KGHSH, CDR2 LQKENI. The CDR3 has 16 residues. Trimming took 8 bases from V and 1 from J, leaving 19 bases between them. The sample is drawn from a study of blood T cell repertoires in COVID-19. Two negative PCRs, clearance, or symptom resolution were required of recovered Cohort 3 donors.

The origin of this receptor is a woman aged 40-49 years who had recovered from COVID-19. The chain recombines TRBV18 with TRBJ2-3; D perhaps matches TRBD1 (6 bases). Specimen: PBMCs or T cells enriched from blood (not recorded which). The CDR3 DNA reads TGTGCCAGCCCCATTACGGACAGTCCCGGCACAGATACGCAGTATTTT. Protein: CASPITDSPGTDTQYF.